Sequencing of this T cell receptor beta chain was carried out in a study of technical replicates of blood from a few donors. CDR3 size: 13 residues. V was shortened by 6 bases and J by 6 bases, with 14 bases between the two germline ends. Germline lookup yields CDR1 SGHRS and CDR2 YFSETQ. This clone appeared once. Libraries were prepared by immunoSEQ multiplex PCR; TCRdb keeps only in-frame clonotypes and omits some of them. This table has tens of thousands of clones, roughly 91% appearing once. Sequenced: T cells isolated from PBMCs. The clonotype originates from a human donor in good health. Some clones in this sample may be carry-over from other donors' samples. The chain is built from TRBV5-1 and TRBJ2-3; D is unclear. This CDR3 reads CASTHPQSDTQYF. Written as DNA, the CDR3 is TGCGCCAGCACTCATCCACAGAGCGATACGCAGTATTTT.